The T cell receptor beta chain under discussion was sequenced for a study of identifying expanded T cells in peripheral blood (dated by TCRdb to 2018 to 2020). Study-level background: Separate aliquots of the same genomic DNA pool were sequenced to produce technical replicates, and four replicates were compared in pairs.

The immunoSEQ Assay, which relies on bias-controlled multiplex PCR amplification of genomic DNA, was used to profile TCRbeta CDR3 regions. On the authors' methods: To quantify the absolute abundance of each unique TCRbeta CDR3 region, the sequences were collapsed and filtered. Differential abundance was tested with a binomial (Fisher-equivalent) model and with a beta-binomial model adding time-dependent variance fitted from healthy donors. Clones with fewer than 5 combined templates were removed, and a clone was called differentially abundant if the clone's Benjamini-Hochberg FDR was below 0.01. Using the form v = (b*log(k)+a)^2, the beta-binomial variance was modeled as a function of the total template count across the two samples. Drawn from immuneACCESS, this table holds only the in-frame rearrangements with V and J called that TCRdb kept. Clones are partly lost; checked studies trace under half to an unresolved V gene and leave the rest unexplained. V, J and clone size reflect that table, while D and trimming were determined from the DNA. Within this sample are 50,000 to 75,000 clones, with roughly four fifths of them counted one time only. Around a sixth of the sample belongs to the ten largest clones.

No immune events, such as infections, were documented for the healthy donors during the collection period. Blood repertoires from healthy donors were used as a training cohort for calibrating time-dependent variance in a beta-binomial model of differential abundance of T-cell clones. The training cohort comprised ten or so healthy donors, 3 female and 7 male. Donor ages ranged from about 29 to 65 years, with an average of around 43 years. Whole blood from each healthy donor was obtained from a commercial supplier and was collected at three time points around 13 days apart. For immunosequencing, genomic DNA was extracted from unsorted whole blood. Trimming at the junction amounts to 5 bases on V and 2 bases on J, and the germline ends lie 12 bases apart. Reading the germline V gene (reference sequence) gives CDR1 GTSNPN and CDR2 SVGIG. From the cysteine up to the phenylalanine, the CDR3 has a length of 13 residues. The retained sequence is limited to the CDR3, 39 bases, with the frame set at the first base.

Broader findings and caveats from the paper: The binomial model flagged around 1.2 differentially abundant clones between technical replicates, compared with about 16.4 over about two weeks and approximately 20 over roughly 4 weeks. The beta-binomial model significantly reduced the number of clones called differentially abundant and the false-positive rate across all healthy-donor time intervals. The authors expected that over much longer intervals, such as months to years, biological variance in healthy repertoires might increase even further. Variance in clone template counts between roughly two-week samples significantly increased with total template count across all healthy donors.

As regards this clone: Which antigen it targets is not known. The record has no base qualities; no much larger clone is one base away.

The sample consisted of blood. This sequence originates from a person between 18 and 69 years old in good health. The chain uses TRBV30 and TRBJ1-2, with no confidently assigned D gene. The CDR3 sequence is CAWVAQANYGYTF. The base sequence is TGTGCCTGGGTTGCGCAGGCGAACTATGGCTACACCTTC.